This T cell receptor (beta chain) was sequenced during a study of cytomegalovirus exposure and HLA in healthy donors. Across the study: Earlier work reported approximately 110 million unique TCR beta sequences from about 180 million T cells. Overall study results and limits: As a later analysis revealed, most CMV-associated TCR beta chains appeared HLA-restricted.

The study ran its PCR with 60 Vbeta and 13 Jbeta primers. Assay: immunoSEQ multiplex PCR; the TCRdb copy retains only in-frame clones and omits some. This sample has some 180,000 clones, with more than 75% found just once. Germline CDR1 LNHDA, CDR2 SQIVND (reference sequence). CDR3 length: 16 residues. V shed 6 bases, J shed 4 bases, and the junction held 13 bases outside the gene matches. A remark on this clone: What it binds is unknown.

The J gene is TRBJ2-7, the V gene TRBV19; 9 nucleotides line up with TRBD2. Sequencing was carried out using PBMCs. This TCR was recovered from a man aged 35 to 55 in good health and CMV-seronegative. The CDR3 spells CASSFGLVAGEYEQYF. The CDR3 coding sequence is TGTGCCAGTAGCTTCGGCCTGGTAGCGGGAGAGTACGAGCAGTACTTC.